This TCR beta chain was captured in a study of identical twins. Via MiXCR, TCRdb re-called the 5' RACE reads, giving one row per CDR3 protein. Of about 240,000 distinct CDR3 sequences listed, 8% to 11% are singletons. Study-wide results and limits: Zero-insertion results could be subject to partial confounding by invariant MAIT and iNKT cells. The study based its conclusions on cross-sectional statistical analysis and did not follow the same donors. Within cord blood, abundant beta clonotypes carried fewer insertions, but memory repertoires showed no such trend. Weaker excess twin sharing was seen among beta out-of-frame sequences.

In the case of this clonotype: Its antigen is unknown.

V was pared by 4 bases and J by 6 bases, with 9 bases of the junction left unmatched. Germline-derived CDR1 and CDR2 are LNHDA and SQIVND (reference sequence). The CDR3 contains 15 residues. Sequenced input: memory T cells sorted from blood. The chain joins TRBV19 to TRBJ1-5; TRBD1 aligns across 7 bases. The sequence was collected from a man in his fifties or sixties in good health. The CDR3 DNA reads TGTGCCAGTAGTACCCCTACGGGACAGTTTCAGCCCCAGCATTTT. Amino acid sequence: CASSTPTGQFQPQHF.